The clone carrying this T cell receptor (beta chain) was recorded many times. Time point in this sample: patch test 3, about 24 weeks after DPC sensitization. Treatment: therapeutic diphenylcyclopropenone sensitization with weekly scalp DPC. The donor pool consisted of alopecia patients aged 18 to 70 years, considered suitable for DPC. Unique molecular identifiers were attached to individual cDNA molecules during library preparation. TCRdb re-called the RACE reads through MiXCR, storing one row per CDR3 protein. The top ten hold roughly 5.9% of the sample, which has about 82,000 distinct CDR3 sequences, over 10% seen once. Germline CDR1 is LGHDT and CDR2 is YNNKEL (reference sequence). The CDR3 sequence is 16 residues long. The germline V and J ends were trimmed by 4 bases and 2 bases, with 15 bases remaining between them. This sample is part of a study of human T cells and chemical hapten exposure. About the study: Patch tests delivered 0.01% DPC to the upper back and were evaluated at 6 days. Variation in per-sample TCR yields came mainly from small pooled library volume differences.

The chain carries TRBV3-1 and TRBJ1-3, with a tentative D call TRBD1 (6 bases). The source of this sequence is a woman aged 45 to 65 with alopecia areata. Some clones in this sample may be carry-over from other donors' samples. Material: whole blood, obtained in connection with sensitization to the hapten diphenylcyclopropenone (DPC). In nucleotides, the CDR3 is TGTGCCAGCAGCCCGGGACACCGCAGGGCTGGAAACACCATATATTTT. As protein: CASSPGHRRAGNTIYF. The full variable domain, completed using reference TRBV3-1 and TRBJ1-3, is DTAVSQTPKYLVTQMGNDKSIKCEQNLGHDTMYWYKQDSKKFLKIMFSYNNKELIINETVPNRFSPKSPDKAHLNLHINSLELGDSAVYFCASSPGHRRAGNTIYFGEGSWLTVV.